Below, 4 T cell receptor beta chains from the same sample are listed, as sequenced in a study of beta chain features in type 1 diabetes. Findings and limits, study-wide: In every one of the four CD4+ subsets, TCRB CDR3s were moderately but significantly shorter in Type 1 diabetes patients.

No antigen is known for these receptors. Expressed TCRB transcripts were sequenced after all isolated RNA was converted to cDNA. Sequenced by immunoSEQ multiplex PCR; TCRdb stores in-frame clones only, minus some. The sample records a few hundred thousand clones, over 11% being singletons. The specimen sequenced was naive CD4+ T cells from blood. Receptors were obtained from a man between 25 and 39 years old with type 1 diabetes.

This clone was observed a handful of times. The chain joins TRBV30 to TRBJ2-3; a possible D gene is TRBD2 (6 bases). Trimming shortened V by 4 bases and J by 1 base, and 6 bases separated the two germline ends. Germline-derived CDR1 and CDR2 are GTSNPN and SVGIG (reference sequence). This CDR3 region has 12 residues. This CDR3 is CAWTSGTDTQYF. CDR3 coding DNA: TGTGCCTGGACTAGCGGCACAGATACGCAGTATTTT.

The chain combines TRBV7-8 with TRBJ1-1; tentative D call: TRBD1 (6 bases). V lost 4 bases to trimming and J lost 11 bases, with 14 bases between them. Germline CDR1 and CDR2: SGHVS and FQNEAQ. The CDR3 contains 12 residues. The CDR3 region is CASSYPQGYAFF. In DNA, the CDR3 is TGTGCCAGCAGCTACCCACAGGGATACGCTTTCTTT.

The chain carries TRBV5-1 and TRBJ2-7; 10 positions match TRBD1. The J segment lost 0 bases and the V segment lost 4 bases, leaving 4 bases of the junction unmatched. Germline CDR1 and CDR2: SGHRS and YFSETQ. This CDR3 is 15 amino acids long. The CDR3 coding sequence is TGCGCCAGCAGCCCCCGGACAGGGGGCTCCTACGAGCAGTACTTC. Translated: CASSPRTGGSYEQYF.

This clone was counted a few times. The chain has TRBV6-9 and TRBJ2-1; TRBD2 aligns across 8 bases. The CDR3 contains 11 residues. The ends lost 10 bases at V and 11 bases at J; junction bases unmatched: 7. CDR1 MNHGY and CDR2 SVAAGI come from the germline V gene. CDR3 amino acids: CATCRGGQQFF. DNA of the CDR3: TGTGCCACCTGTCGGGGGGGACAGCAGTTCTTC.